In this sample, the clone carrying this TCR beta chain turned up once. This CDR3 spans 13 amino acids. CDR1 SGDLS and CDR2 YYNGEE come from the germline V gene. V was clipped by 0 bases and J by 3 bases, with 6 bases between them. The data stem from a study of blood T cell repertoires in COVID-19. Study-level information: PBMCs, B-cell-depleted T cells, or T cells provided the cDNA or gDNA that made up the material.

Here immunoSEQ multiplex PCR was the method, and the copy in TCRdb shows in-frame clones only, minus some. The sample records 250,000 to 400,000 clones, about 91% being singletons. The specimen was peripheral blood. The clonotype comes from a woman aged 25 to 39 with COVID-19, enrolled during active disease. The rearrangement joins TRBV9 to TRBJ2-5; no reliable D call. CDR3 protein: CASSVGPEETQYF. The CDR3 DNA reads TGTGCCAGCAGCGTAGGTCCGGAAGAGACCCAGTACTTC.